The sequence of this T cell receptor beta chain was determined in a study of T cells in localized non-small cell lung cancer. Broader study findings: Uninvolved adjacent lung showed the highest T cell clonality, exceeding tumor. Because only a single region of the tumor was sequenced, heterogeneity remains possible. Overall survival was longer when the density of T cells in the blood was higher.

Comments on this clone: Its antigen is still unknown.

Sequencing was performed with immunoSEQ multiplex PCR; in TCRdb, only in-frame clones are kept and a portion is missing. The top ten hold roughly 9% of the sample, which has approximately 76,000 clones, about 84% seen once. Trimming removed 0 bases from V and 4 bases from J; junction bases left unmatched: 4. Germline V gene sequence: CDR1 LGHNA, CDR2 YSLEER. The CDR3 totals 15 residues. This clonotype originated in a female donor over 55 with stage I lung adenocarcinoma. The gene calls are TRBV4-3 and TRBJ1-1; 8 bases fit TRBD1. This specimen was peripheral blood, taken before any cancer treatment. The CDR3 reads CASSQENRGFTEAFF. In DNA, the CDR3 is TGCGCCAGCAGCCAAGAGAACAGGGGGTTCACTGAAGCTTTCTTT.